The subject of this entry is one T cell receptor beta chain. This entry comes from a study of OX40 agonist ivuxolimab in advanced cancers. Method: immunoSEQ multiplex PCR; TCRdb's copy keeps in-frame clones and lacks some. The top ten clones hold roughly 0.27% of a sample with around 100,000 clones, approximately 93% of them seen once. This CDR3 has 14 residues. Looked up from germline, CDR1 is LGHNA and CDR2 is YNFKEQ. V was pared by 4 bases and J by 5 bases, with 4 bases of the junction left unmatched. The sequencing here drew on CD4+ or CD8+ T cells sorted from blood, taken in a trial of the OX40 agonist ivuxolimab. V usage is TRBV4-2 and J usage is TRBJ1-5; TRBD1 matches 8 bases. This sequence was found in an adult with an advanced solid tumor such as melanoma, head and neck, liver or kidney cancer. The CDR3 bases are TGTGCCAGCAGCCCTGGACAGGGACATCAGCCCCAGCATTTT. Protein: CASSPGQGHQPQHF.